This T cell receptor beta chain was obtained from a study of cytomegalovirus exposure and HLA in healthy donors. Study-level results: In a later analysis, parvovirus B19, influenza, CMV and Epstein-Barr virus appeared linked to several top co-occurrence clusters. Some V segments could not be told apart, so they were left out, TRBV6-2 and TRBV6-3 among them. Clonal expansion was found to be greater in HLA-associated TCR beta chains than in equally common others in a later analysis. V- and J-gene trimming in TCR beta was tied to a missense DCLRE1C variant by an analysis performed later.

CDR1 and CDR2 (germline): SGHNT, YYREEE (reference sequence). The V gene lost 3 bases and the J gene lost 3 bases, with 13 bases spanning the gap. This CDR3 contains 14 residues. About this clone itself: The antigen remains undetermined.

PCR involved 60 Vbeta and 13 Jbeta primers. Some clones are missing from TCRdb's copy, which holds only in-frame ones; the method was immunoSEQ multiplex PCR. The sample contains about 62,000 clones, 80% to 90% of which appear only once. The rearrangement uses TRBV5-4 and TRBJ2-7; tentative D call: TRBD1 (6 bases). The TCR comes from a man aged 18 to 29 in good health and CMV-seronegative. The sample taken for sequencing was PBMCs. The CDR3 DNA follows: TGTGCCAGCAGCTCCGGGGACATAATCTACGAGCAGTACTTC. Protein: CASSSGDIIYEQYF.